What follows are 29 T cell receptor beta chains derived from one specimen sequenced in a study of T-cell memory formation after mild COVID-19. TCRdb fed the 5' RACE reads into MiXCR, producing one record per CDR3 protein. Of roughly 100,000 distinct CDR3 sequences in the sample, approximately 17% were seen once. Sequencing was done on a sample of PBMCs or a T cell subset sorted from them (not recorded which). The receptor source for this set is an adult woman who had mild COVID-19 (a few samples of this study predate the infection). Cell type and time point are not known.

This clonotype was recorded a few times. The chain recombines TRBV19 with TRBJ2-5; D ambiguous. V was cut by 5 bases and J by 5 bases, with 21 bases left in between. The CDR3 has 16 amino acids. Germline assignment: CDR1 LNHDA and CDR2 SQIVND (reference sequence). CDR3 region: CASSRIRQDRAETQYF. CDR3 in DNA: TGTGCCAGTAGTCGCATACGCCAGGATAGAGCGGAGACCCAGTACTTC.

This clonotype was seen only a few times. This chain connects TRBV7-6 to TRBJ2-5; D might be TRBD2 (5 bases). Per the germline V gene, CDR1 is SGHVS and CDR2 is FNYEAQ. There are 13 residues in the CDR3. V was pared by 5 bases and J by 11 bases, with 18 bases between. The CDR3 reads CASSPRVSGAQYF. Written as DNA, the CDR3 is TGTGCCAGCAGCCCGCGGGTCAGCGGTGCACAGTACTTC.

This chain connects TRBV20-1 to TRBJ2-1; D may match TRBD1 or TRBD2 (5 bases each). The germline V and J ends were trimmed by 1 base and 0 bases, with 10 bases remaining between them. This CDR3 has 15 amino acids. The germline V gene has CDR1 DFQATT and CDR2 SNEGSKA (reference sequence). DNA for the CDR3: TGCAGTGCTAGAGTTTGGGACCCCTCCTACAATGAGCAGTTCTTC. The encoded protein is CSARVWDPSYNEQFF.

This clonotype has only a few counts. The CDR3 DNA follows: TGTGCCAGCAGTTCTACAGGGACCCATCAGCCCCAGCATTTT. It encodes CASSSTGTHQPQHF. The rearrangement joins TRBV12-3 or TRBV12-4 to TRBJ1-5; maybe TRBD1 (6 bases). The V gene lost 4 bases and the J gene lost 5 bases, with 12 bases spanning the gap. The CDR3 consists of 14 residues.

In this sample, this clonotype turned up a few times. The chain uses TRBV5-6 and TRBJ2-3, with 7 bases lining up with TRBD1. Germline CDR1 reads SGHDT; CDR2 reads YYEEEE. CDR3 length: 18 amino acids. Germline trimming cut 2 bases from V and 0 bases from J; bases unmatched to any gene: 12. Here the CDR3 DNA reads TGTGCCAGCAGCTTCGATCTAGAACGACAGGGAAGCACAGATACGCAGTATTTT. Translated: CASSFDLERQGSTDTQYF.

The V and J genes are TRBV4-3 and TRBJ2-1, with a possible D match to TRBD1 (6 bases). The CDR3 extends over 16 amino acids. Germline V gene sequence: CDR1 LGHNA, CDR2 YSLEER. V was cut by 3 bases and J by 4 bases, with 16 bases left in between. The CDR3 DNA reads TGCGCCAGCAGCCAGTATTCACAGGGAGATTACAATGAGCAGTTCTTC. Translated, it gives CASSQYSQGDYNEQFF.

This clonotype was picked up many times. The rearrangement uses TRBV6-5 and TRBJ2-1; D not certain. The CDR3 has 13 amino acids. V was cut by 5 bases and J by 7 bases, with 12 bases left in between. CDR1 and CDR2 from the germline V gene are MNHEY and SVGAGI. The CDR3 DNA is TGTGCCAGCAGTCGCCTTGTTGGGAATGAGCAGTTCTTC. Protein product: CASSRLVGNEQFF.

This clonotype was seen only a few times. The V call is TRBV4-2, the J call TRBJ2-1, with 9 bases that match TRBD2. The germline V gene has CDR1 LGHNA and CDR2 YNFKEQ. The CDR3 spans 16 residues. V shed 0 bases, J shed 9 bases, and the junction held 9 bases outside the gene matches. The CDR3 region is CASSQDTASGIVEQFF. CDR3 in DNA: TGTGCCAGCAGCCAAGATACGGCTAGCGGGATCGTTGAGCAGTTCTTC.

This clonotype was counted a few times. The chain combines TRBV19 with TRBJ2-7; D is uncertain. V was trimmed by 2 bases and J by 4 bases, leaving 6 bases between them. Germline CDR1 reads LNHDA; CDR2 reads SQIVND (reference sequence). CDR3 length: 12 residues. CDR3 coding DNA: TGTGCCAGTAGTATACCAGGTTACGAGCAGTACTTC. Its translation: CASSIPGYEQYF.

This clonotype appeared a few times. The chain couples TRBV12-3 or TRBV12-4 to TRBJ1-2, with 8 nucleotides matching TRBD1. This CDR3 region has 11 residues. The CDR3 DNA follows: TGTGGAAGCAGGGGGCGTCATGGCTACACCTTC. It encodes CGSRGRHGYTF.

The J gene is TRBJ2-4, the V gene TRBV7-2; 8 nucleotides line up with TRBD2. Looked up from germline, CDR1 is SGHTA and CDR2 is FQGNSA. J gave up 11 bases and V 0 bases, and 3 bases lay outside the gene matches. The CDR3 loop spans 13 amino acids. In DNA form, the CDR3 reads TGTGCCAGCAGCTTAGCCGGGGGGGTGCTTCAGTACTTC. It is translated as CASSLAGGVLQYF.

This chain uses TRBV7-9 with TRBJ2-5; TRBD2 might be the D (6 bases). Trimming pared 2 bases from V and 7 bases from J, leaving 8 bases between. This CDR3 has 12 residues. Germline loops: CDR1 SEHNR, CDR2 FQNEAQ (reference sequence). CDR3 in amino acids: CASSLMGGTQYF. DNA for the CDR3: TGTGCCAGCAGCTTAATGGGGGGGACCCAGTACTTC. The full variable domain, completed using reference TRBV7-9 and TRBJ2-5, is DTGVSQNPRHKITKRGQNVTFRCDPISEHNRLYWYRQTLGQGPEFLTYFQNEAQLEKSRLLSDRFSAERPKGSFSTLEIQRTEQGDSAMYLCASSLMGGTQYFGPGTRLLVL.

The sample holds a few counts of this clonotype. The V call is TRBV20-1, the J call TRBJ1-1; maybe TRBD1 (6 bases). CDR1 and CDR2 (germline): DFQATT, SNEGSKA (reference sequence). This CDR3 has 12 residues. V was clipped by 1 base and J by 8 bases, with 11 bases between them. The CDR3 here is CSARGPGAEAFF. The DNA of the CDR3 is TGCAGTGCTAGAGGTCCAGGGGCAGAAGCTTTCTTT.

The chain has TRBV29-1 and TRBJ2-1, with D maybe TRBD2 (6 bases). V shed 6 bases and J shed 4 bases, with 13 bases lying between them. The CDR3 runs to 13 residues. Germline CDR1 is SQVTM and CDR2 is ANQGSEA. DNA for the CDR3: TGCAGCGTCTCCGGGACTCAGTACAATGAGCAGTTCTTC. Protein: CSVSGTQYNEQFF.

There are a few counts of this clonotype. The rearrangement uses TRBV11-2 and TRBJ2-2; a weak D match, TRBD2 (6 bases). Between the trimmed V and J ends, which lost 0 bases and 0 bases, there was a span of 14 bases. The CDR3 length is 18 residues. Germline CDR1 and CDR2: SGHAT and FQNNGV. The DNA for the CDR3 is TGTGCCAGCAGCTTAGACGCTTTCGGCGGGACGAACACCGGGGAGCTGTTTTTT. As protein: CASSLDAFGGTNTGELFF.

V and J are TRBV5-1 and TRBJ2-1; a weak D match, TRBD1 (5 bases). Germline V gene data show CDR1 as SGHRS and CDR2 as YFSETQ. This CDR3 comprises 13 residues. The V and J ends lost 5 bases and 5 bases respectively, with 11 bases between them. CDR3 sequence (DNA): TGCGCCAGCAGGGAGACAGCAAACAATGAGCAGTTCTTC. Its protein is CASRETANNEQFF.

This clonotype has just a few counts. The J gene is TRBJ2-2, the V gene TRBV7-9, with D tentatively TRBD2 (6 bases). Trimming took 5 bases from V and 1 from J, leaving 17 bases between them. The length of the CDR3 is 17 residues. Germline V gene lookup returns CDR1 SEHNR and CDR2 FQNEAQ (reference sequence). CDR3 in amino acids: CASSPLFGGRNTGELFF. In DNA, the CDR3 is TGTGCCAGCAGCCCGTTATTCGGGGGAAGGAACACCGGGGAGCTGTTTTTT.

CDR3 sequence reads: CSVEGALAGVNHPPDTQYF. In DNA, the CDR3 is TGCAGCGTTGAAGGGGCGCTAGCGGGGGTTAACCACCCCCCAGATACGCAGTATTTT. This sequence joins TRBV29-1 and TRBJ2-3; the match to TRBD2 covers 10 bases. Germline trimming cut 1 base from V and 4 bases from J; bases unmatched to any gene: 17. Germline values: CDR1 SQVTM, CDR2 ANQGSEA. CDR3 length: 19 residues.

V and J are TRBV7-8 and TRBJ2-6; 7 bases align to TRBD1. This CDR3 is built from 19 residues. From germline, CDR1 is SGHVS and CDR2 FQNEAQ. V lost 4 bases, J lost 0 bases, and 12 bases stayed unmatched. The CDR3 loop is CASSWGTGANPSGANVLTF. The CDR3 DNA reads TGTGCCAGCAGCTGGGGAACAGGGGCAAACCCCTCTGGGGCCAACGTCCTGACTTTC.

The genes are TRBV12-3 or TRBV12-4 and TRBJ2-2, with D unresolved. The CDR3 covers 15 residues. V was pared by 7 bases and J by 0 bases, with 12 bases between. The CDR3 here is CASKSQVANTGELFF. CDR3 bases: TGTGCCAGCAAAAGTCAGGTCGCGAACACCGGGGAGCTGTTTTTT.

This clonotype was picked up a small number of times. The gene calls are TRBV11-3 and TRBJ2-3, with 7 bases identical to TRBD1. CDR1 and CDR2 from the germline V gene are SGHNT and YENEEA. After removal of 5 bases from V and 2 bases from J, the junction contained 7 bases not matched to a gene. This CDR3 has 15 residues. The CDR3 reads CASSARQGSTDTQYF. Written as DNA, the CDR3 is TGTGCCAGCAGCGCCCGACAGGGATCCACAGATACGCAGTATTTT.

V is TRBV4-1 and J is TRBJ2-7; D ambiguous. The CDR3 spans 16 residues. CDR1 and CDR2 (germline): MGHRA, YSYEKL. V was shortened by 2 bases and J by 2 bases, with 16 bases between the two germline ends. For the CDR3, the DNA is TGCGCCAGCAGCCAACGTAGGACGGATACCCCCTACGAGCAGTACTTC. Translating gives CASSQRRTDTPYEQYF.

This clonotype was observed many times. This chain uses TRBV7-6 with TRBJ2-1; TRBD2 matches at 9 bases. The CDR3 has 16 residues. The V and J ends lost 5 bases and 10 bases, in that order; junction bases with no gene match: 15. Germline CDR1 reads SGHVS; CDR2 reads FNYEAQ. The DNA of the CDR3 is TGTGCCAGCAGCAGCCCTGGGGTAGCGGGAGCTAGGGAGCAGTTCTTC. Amino acid sequence: CASSSPGVAGAREQFF. The full variable domain, in which reference TRBV7-6 and TRBJ2-1 provide the parts outside the CDR3, is GAGVSQSPRYKVTKRGQDVALRCDPISGHVSLYWYRQALGQGPEFLTYFNYEAQQDKSGLPNDRFSAERPEGSISTLTIQRTEQRDSAMYRCASSSPGVAGAREQFFGPGTRLTVL.

This clonotype showed up just a few times. The V gene is TRBV4-1, the J gene TRBJ1-1; the D gene is possibly TRBD1 (6 bases). V shed 0 bases and J shed 0 bases, with 14 bases lying between them. Germline V lookup: CDR1 MGHRA, CDR2 YSYEKL. The CDR3 has 17 residues. The CDR3 sequence: CASSQDWGPTLNTEAFF. The CDR3 DNA is TGCGCCAGCAGCCAAGATTGGGGGCCGACGTTGAACACTGAAGCTTTCTTT.

This clonotype has just a few counts. The gene calls are TRBV13 and TRBJ2-3, with D possibly called TRBD1 or TRBD2 (5 bases each). Trimming left V 5 bases short and J 4 bases short, with 16 bases between. There are 15 residues in the CDR3. Per the germline V gene, CDR1 is PRHDT and CDR2 is FYEKMQ (reference sequence). CDR3 loop: CASSRLGPGSDTQYF. The DNA of the CDR3 is TGTGCCAGCAGCCGCCTGGGGCCGGGGTCAGATACGCAGTATTTT.

This clonotype was seen only a few times. The rearrangement links TRBV12-5 to TRBJ2-1; D is unresolved. The CDR3 covers 13 residues. The germline V gene encodes CDR1 LGHNT and CDR2 FRNRAP. V was cut by 2 bases and J by 7 bases, with 9 bases left in between. CDR3 protein: CASGLSSINEQFF. The CDR3 DNA reads TGTGCTAGTGGTTTGTCTTCCATAAATGAGCAGTTCTTC. The whole variable domain, filled in from reference TRBV12-5 and TRBJ2-1, reads DARVTQTPRHKVTEMGQEVTMRCQPILGHNTVFWYRQTMMQGLELLAYFRNRAPLDDSGMPKDRFSAEMPDATLATLKIQPSEPRDSAVYFCASGLSSINEQFFGPGTRLTVL.

The chain is built from TRBV29-1 and TRBJ1-1; 7 bases map to TRBD1. Trimming removed 7 bases from V and 0 bases from J; junction bases left unmatched: 5. This CDR3 region has 13 residues. Looked up from germline, CDR1 is SQVTM and CDR2 is ANQGSEA. CDR3 amino acids: CSAQDRMNTEAFF. DNA for the CDR3: TGCAGCGCCCAGGACAGGATGAACACTGAAGCTTTCTTT. Combining the CDR3 with reference TRBV29-1 and TRBJ1-1 gives the whole variable domain SAVISQKPSRDICQRGTSLTIQCQVDSQVTMMFWYRQQPGQSLTLIATANQGSEATYESGFVIDKFPISRPNLTFSTLTVSNMSPEDSSIYLCSAQDRMNTEAFFGQGTRLTVV.

This clonotype was picked up many times. V and J are TRBV15 and TRBJ2-3, with no clear D. The V end was cut by 2 bases, the J end by 0 bases, with 9 bases between. The CDR3 totals 15 residues. Looked up from germline, CDR1 is LNHNV and CDR2 is YYDKDF (reference sequence). CDR3 protein: CATSRSRASTDTQYF. DNA for the CDR3: TGTGCCACCAGCAGAAGCCGAGCTAGCACAGATACGCAGTATTTT. The full variable domain, its missing parts supplied by reference TRBV15 and TRBJ2-3, is DAMVIQNPRYQVTQFGKPVTLSCSQTLNHNVMYWYQQKSSQAPKLLFHYYDKDFNNEADTPDNFQSRRPNTSFCFLDIRSPGLGDTAMYLCATSRSRASTDTQYFGPGTRLTVL.

The chain joins TRBV7-9 to TRBJ2-3, with D possibly being TRBD1 or TRBD2 (5 bases each). V lost 2 bases and J 2 bases, leaving 11 bases between the germline ends. The V gene's germline CDR1 is SEHNR and CDR2 FQNEAQ (reference sequence). CDR3 length equals 15 residues. Here the CDR3 reads CASSLTGDATDTQYF. The CDR3 coding sequence is TGTGCCAGCAGCTTAACCGGGGACGCCACAGATACGCAGTATTTT.